A single T cell receptor (beta chain) is shown here with its context. Sequencing used immunoSEQ multiplex PCR; TCRdb keeps in-frame clones, though not all of them. The sample lists about 28,000 clones; approximately 88% were seen once. These data originate in a study of OX40 agonist ivuxolimab in advanced cancers. After removal of 4 bases from V and 4 bases from J, the junction contained 10 bases not matched to a gene. This CDR3 has 15 residues. Germline-derived CDR1 and CDR2 are SGHNT and YYREEE (reference sequence). The TCR sequence derives from an adult with an advanced solid tumor such as melanoma, head and neck, liver or kidney cancer. The chain has TRBV5-4 and TRBJ1-1, with 7 positions matching TRBD1. The sequencing here drew on CD4+ or CD8+ T cells sorted from blood, taken in a trial of the OX40 agonist ivuxolimab. CDR3 in DNA: TGTGCCAGCAGCCCCGAGGGGGCGGTTCTCACTGAAGCTTTCTTT. Amino acid sequence: CASSPEGAVLTEAFF.